This TCR delta chain was recovered during a study of gamma-delta chains in newborns, infants, children. About the study: Polyclonal expansion of innate γδ T cells after birth follows microbial exposure.

The CDR3 covers 16 residues. The germline gives CDR1 GEAIGNYY, CDR2 EKD. Trimming removed 3 bases from V and 4 bases from J; junction bases left unmatched: 11. TCRdb reprocessed the reads using CATT. The sample lists approximately 12,000 delta-chain clones; about 8.8% were seen once. Input material: blood. This chain joins TRDV2 and TRDJ1, with 9 bases fitting TRDD3. This clonotype was sampled from a child who was a newborn, infant or young child, either healthy, febrile or measles-vaccinated (not recorded which). The CDR3 is CACDPLGDESSDKLIF. In nucleotides, the CDR3 is TGTGCCTGTGACCCGCTGGGGGATGAATCTAGCGATAAACTCATCTTT.